The 22 T cell receptor beta chains given below trace back to one sample, sequenced in a study of OX40 agonist ivuxolimab in advanced cancers. Libraries were prepared by immunoSEQ multiplex PCR; TCRdb keeps only in-frame clonotypes and omits some of them. The sample includes 63,000 or so clones, over 80% seen only once; the top ten take less than 5%. Source: CD4+ or CD8+ T cells sorted from blood, taken in a trial of the OX40 agonist ivuxolimab. Source of these receptors: an adult with an advanced solid tumor such as melanoma, head and neck, liver or kidney cancer.

The rearrangement uses TRBV27 and TRBJ2-1; 8 bases align to TRBD1. Trimming cost V 0 bases and J 9 bases; bases outside gene matches: 4. This CDR3 comprises 14 residues. Looked up from germline, CDR1 is MNHEY and CDR2 is SMNVEV (reference sequence). The CDR3 here is CASSLSTGGREQFF. The CDR3 coding sequence is TGTGCCAGCAGTTTATCTACAGGGGGGCGTGAGCAGTTCTTC.

The V and J genes are TRBV15 and TRBJ2-2, with D unresolved. V was trimmed by 3 bases and J by 1 base, leaving 6 bases between them. CDR1 and CDR2 from the germline V gene are LNHNV and YYDKDF (reference sequence). The CDR3 is made up of 14 amino acids. In DNA, the CDR3 is TGTGCCACCAGCAGGAGCGAGAACACCGGGGAGCTGTTTTTT. Its protein product is CATSRSENTGELFF.

This chain connects TRBV7-3 to TRBJ2-3; possible D gene TRBD1, 5 bases. This CDR3 is built from 15 residues. The germline V and J ends were trimmed by 1 base and 2 bases, with 10 bases remaining between them. CDR1 SGHTA and CDR2 FQGTGA come from the germline V gene. Here the CDR3 DNA reads TGTGCCAGCAGCTTAATCGACAGTAACACAGATACGCAGTATTTT. Translation: CASSLIDSNTDTQYF.

V and J are TRBV5-1 and TRBJ2-5, with 7 positions matching TRBD1. Germline V gene data show CDR1 as SGHRS and CDR2 as YFSETQ. The CDR3 has 15 amino acids. V gave up 0 bases and J gave up 5 bases; unmatched junction bases: 7. The CDR3 DNA is TGCGCCAGCAGCTTGGAAGGGACAGTTTGGGAGACCCAGTACTTC. The encoded protein is CASSLEGTVWETQYF.

In this sample, this clone is large (0.1 to 1%). V gene TRBV4-1 combines with J gene TRBJ1-1, with unresolved D. Germline V CDR1 and CDR2: MGHRA, YSYEKL. Trimming cost V 0 bases and J 6 bases, with 14 bases left between them. CDR3 size: 15 residues. CDR3 sequence reads: CASSQDSPSRAEAFF. In nucleotides, the CDR3 is TGCGCCAGCAGCCAAGATTCCCCCTCTAGGGCTGAAGCTTTCTTT.

The chain couples TRBV9 to TRBJ2-1, with 9 positions matching TRBD2. Losses at the gene ends were 0 bases for V and 3 bases for J; bases not matched to a gene: 4. Germline V gene data show CDR1 as SGDLS and CDR2 as YYNGEE. There are 16 residues in the CDR3. DNA of the CDR3: TGTGCCAGCAGCGTAGGTGAGCGGGGGGACTACAATGAGCAGTTCTTC. This encodes CASSVGERGDYNEQFF.

This clone was observed a few times. The genes are TRBV30 and TRBJ1-5; 8 nucleotides match TRBD1. The CDR3 extends over 14 amino acids. Germline CDR1 and CDR2: GTSNPN and SVGIG (reference sequence). Trimming cost V 0 bases and J 5 bases; bases outside gene matches: 3. The CDR3 sequence is CAWSVGQGYQPQHF. Written as DNA, the CDR3 is TGTGCCTGGAGTGTTGGACAGGGTTATCAGCCCCAGCATTTT.

The chain joins TRBV19 to TRBJ2-3; unclear D gene. V was pared by 3 bases and J by 3 bases, with 13 bases between. Germline CDR1 and CDR2: LNHDA and SQIVND (reference sequence). This CDR3 is built from 15 residues. The DNA of the CDR3 is TGTGCCAGTAGTATCCTTTTCAAAGGGACAGATACGCAGTATTTT. This encodes CASSILFKGTDTQYF.

The chain employs TRBV11-2 and TRBJ2-4; 9 bases align to TRBD2. V trimming: 1 base; J trimming: 5 bases; junction bases outside the gene matches: 9. The germline V gene has CDR1 SGHAT and CDR2 FQNNGV. This CDR3 spans 17 amino acids. DNA of the CDR3: TGTGCCAGCAGCTTAGTGGGGCGGGAGGGCCTTCAAAACATTCAGTACTTC. This codes for CASSLVGREGLQNIQYF.

V and J are TRBV4-1 and TRBJ2-1; 8 nucleotides match TRBD1. The CDR3 covers 15 residues. Germline CDR1 MGHRA, CDR2 YSYEKL. Trimming took 0 bases from V and 8 from J; bases not matched to a gene: 6. The CDR3 region has the DNA TGCGCCAGCAGCCAAGACCGATACAGGGGGGATGAGCAGTTCTTC. It translates to CASSQDRYRGDEQFF.

The chain joins TRBV4-3 to TRBJ1-2, with unresolved D. V was trimmed by 3 bases and J by 2 bases, leaving 10 bases between them. Per germline, CDR1 LGHNA and CDR2 YSLEER. This CDR3 is 14 amino acids long. CDR3 nucleotides: TGCGCCAGCAGCCATTCGGCGGGAAACTATGGCTACACCTTC. Its protein is CASSHSAGNYGYTF.

The chain uses TRBV6-1 and TRBJ2-1; D uncertain. Trimming shortened V by 8 bases and J by 0 bases, and 11 bases separated the two germline ends. This CDR3 comprises 14 residues. Germline values: CDR1 MNHNS, CDR2 SASEGT. The CDR3 coding sequence is TGTGCCAGCCTTGACTGGAGCTCCTACAATGAGCAGTTCTTC. Translation gives CASLDWSSYNEQFF.

The chain uses TRBV4-2 and TRBJ2-7, with 11 bases aligning to TRBD2. V lost 3 bases to trimming and J lost 5 bases; unmatched junction nucleotides: 3. Germline V gives CDR1 LGHNA, CDR2 YNFKEQ. This CDR3 has 14 residues. The CDR3 sequence is CASSQRLAGNEQYF. CDR3 DNA: TGTGCCAGCAGCCAGAGACTAGCGGGAAACGAGCAGTACTTC.

This clone was seen just once. The rearrangement joins TRBV6-5 to TRBJ1-3, with D uncertain. Germline V gene data show CDR1 as MNHEY and CDR2 as SVGAGI. Trimming pared 7 bases from V and 0 bases from J, leaving 13 bases between. This CDR3 has 15 residues. CDR3 sequence (DNA): TGTGCCAGCACCCCAGGACGTAGCTCTGGAAACACCATATATTTT. This gives the protein CASTPGRSSGNTIYF.

Only one count was recorded for this clone. For the CDR3, the DNA is TGTGCCAGTAGTCCGGGACGGTTCCAAGAGACCCAGTACTTC. It is translated as CASSPGRFQETQYF. This sequence joins TRBV19 and TRBJ2-5, with D possibly called TRBD1 or TRBD2 (5 bases each). Germline CDR1 LNHDA, CDR2 SQIVND (reference sequence). V shed 5 bases and J shed 1 base, with 11 bases lying between them. This CDR3 has 14 residues.

The V gene is TRBV5-1, the J gene TRBJ2-1, with D possibly TRBD2 on 6 matching bases. Germline V gene lookup returns CDR1 SGHRS and CDR2 YFSETQ. The CDR3 loop spans 19 amino acids. V lost 4 bases and J 4 bases, leaving 27 bases between the germline ends. CDR3 sequence: CASSLRAFLADQMYNEQFF. The CDR3 DNA reads as TGCGCCAGCAGCCTACGGGCGTTTTTAGCGGATCAAATGTACAATGAGCAGTTCTTC.

This clone has only one observation. The chain joins TRBV4-3 to TRBJ2-2, with D perhaps matching TRBD1 (5 bases). This CDR3 contains 19 residues. Germline CDR1 and CDR2: LGHNA and YSLEER. With 0 bases removed from V and 1 base from J, the gap between germline ends came to 18 bases. CDR3 region: CASSQDEGATIMNTGELFF. The CDR3 bases are TGCGCCAGCAGCCAAGATGAAGGGGCCACAATTATGAACACCGGGGAGCTGTTTTTT.

This chain joins TRBV13 and TRBJ2-7, with D perhaps TRBD1 or TRBD2 (5 bases each). CDR1 PRHDT and CDR2 FYEKMQ come from the germline V gene (reference sequence). The CDR3 runs 15 residues. V lost 5 bases and J lost 0, with 14 bases in between. CDR3 nucleotides: TGTGCCAGCAGCCCCGGGACGGACCTCTCCTACGAGCAGTACTTC. Its protein product is CASSPGTDLSYEQYF.

The chain carries TRBV6-6 and TRBJ1-5; 7 bases are a match to TRBD1. Unmatched junction bases numbered 7, after V lost 10 bases and J lost 4 bases. Germline loops: CDR1 MNHNY, CDR2 SVGAGI (reference sequence). This CDR3 region has 13 residues. As DNA, the CDR3 is TGTGCCACTTTTGACAGGGAGAATCAGCCCCAGCATTTT. It codes for CATFDRENQPQHF.

The V gene is TRBV30, the J gene TRBJ2-1, with a tentative D call TRBD1 (6 bases). With 3 bases removed from V and 4 bases from J, the gap between germline ends came to 10 bases. Per germline, CDR1 GTSNPN and CDR2 SVGIG (reference sequence). The CDR3 runs 13 residues. The CDR3 DNA reads as TGTGCCTGGAGCCGGACAGTATACAATGAGCAGTTCTTC. This sequence encodes CAWSRTVYNEQFF.

J is TRBJ1-2 and V is TRBV7-9; D not certain. Germline V gives CDR1 SEHNR, CDR2 FQNEAQ (reference sequence). Trimming removed 5 bases at V and 0 bases at J, with 10 bases between. The CDR3 sequence is 14 residues long. The CDR3 spells CASSPPGSNYGYTF. CDR3 coding DNA: TGTGCCAGCAGCCCGCCAGGATCTAACTATGGCTACACCTTC.

The count of this clone is one. This chain's CDR3 is CASSLTMTQGETQYF. In nucleotides, the CDR3 is TGTGCCAGCAGCTTAACTATGACTCAAGGGGAGACCCAGTACTTC. V is TRBV7-2 and J is TRBJ2-5; D remains unclear. Germline CDR1 is SGHTA and CDR2 is FQGNSA. Trimming stripped 2 bases from V and 5 bases from J, with 15 bases between. This CDR3 is built from 15 residues.